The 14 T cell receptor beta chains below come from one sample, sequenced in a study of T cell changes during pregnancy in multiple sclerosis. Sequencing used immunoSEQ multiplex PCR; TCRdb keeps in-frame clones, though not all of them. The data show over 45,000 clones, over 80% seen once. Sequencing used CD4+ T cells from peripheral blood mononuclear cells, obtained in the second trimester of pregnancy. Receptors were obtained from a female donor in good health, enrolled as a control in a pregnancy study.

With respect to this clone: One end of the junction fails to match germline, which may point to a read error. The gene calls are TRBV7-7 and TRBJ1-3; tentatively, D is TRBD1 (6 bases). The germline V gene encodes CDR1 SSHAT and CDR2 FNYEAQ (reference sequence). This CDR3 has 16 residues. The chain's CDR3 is CASSLGPQGTGNTIYF. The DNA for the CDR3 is TGTGCTAGCAGCTTAGGCCCCCAGGGGACTGGAAACACCATATATTTT.

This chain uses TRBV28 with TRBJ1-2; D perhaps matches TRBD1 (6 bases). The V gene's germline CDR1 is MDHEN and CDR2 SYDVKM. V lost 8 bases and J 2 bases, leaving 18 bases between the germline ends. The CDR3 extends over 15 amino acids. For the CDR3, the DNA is TGTGCCAGCTACGGGGGGCCACTCACCAACTATGGCTACACCTTC. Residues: CASYGGPLTNYGYTF.

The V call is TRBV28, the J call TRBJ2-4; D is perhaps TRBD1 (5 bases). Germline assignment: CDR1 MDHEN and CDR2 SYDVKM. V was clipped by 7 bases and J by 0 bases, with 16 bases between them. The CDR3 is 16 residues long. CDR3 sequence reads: CASKGSRALAKNIQYF. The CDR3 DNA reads TGTGCCAGCAAGGGGTCAAGGGCCTTAGCCAAAAACATTCAGTACTTC.

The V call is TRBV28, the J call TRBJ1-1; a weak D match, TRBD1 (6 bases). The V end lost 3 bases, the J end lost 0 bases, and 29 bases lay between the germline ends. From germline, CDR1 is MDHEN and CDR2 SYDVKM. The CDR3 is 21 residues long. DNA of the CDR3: TGTGCCAGCAGTTTGCACAGGGAAGATAATAGGTTTCGGCAAATGAACACTGAAGCTTTCTTT. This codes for CASSLHREDNRFRQMNTEAFF.

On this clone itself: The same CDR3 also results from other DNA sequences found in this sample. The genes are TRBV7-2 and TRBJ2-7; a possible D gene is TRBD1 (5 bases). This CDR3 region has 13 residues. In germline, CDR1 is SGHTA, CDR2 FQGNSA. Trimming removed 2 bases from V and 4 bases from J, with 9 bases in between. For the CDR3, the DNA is TGTGCCAGCAGCTTACCGCAGGGTTACGAGCAGTACTTC. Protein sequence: CASSLPQGYEQYF.

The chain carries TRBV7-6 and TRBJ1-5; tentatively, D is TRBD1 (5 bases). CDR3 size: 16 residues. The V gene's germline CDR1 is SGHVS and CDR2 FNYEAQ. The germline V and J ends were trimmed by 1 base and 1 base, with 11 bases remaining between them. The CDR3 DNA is TGTGCCAGCAGCTTAGAGATGGCAGGGAGCAATCAGCCCCAGCATTTT. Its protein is CASSLEMAGSNQPQHF.

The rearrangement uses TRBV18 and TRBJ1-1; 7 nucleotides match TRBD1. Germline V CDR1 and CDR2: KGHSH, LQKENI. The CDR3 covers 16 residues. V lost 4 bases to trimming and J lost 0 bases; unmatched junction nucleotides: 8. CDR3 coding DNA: TGTGCCAGCTCACGCGACAGGGTGGGACTGAACACTGAAGCTTTCTTT. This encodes CASSRDRVGLNTEAFF.

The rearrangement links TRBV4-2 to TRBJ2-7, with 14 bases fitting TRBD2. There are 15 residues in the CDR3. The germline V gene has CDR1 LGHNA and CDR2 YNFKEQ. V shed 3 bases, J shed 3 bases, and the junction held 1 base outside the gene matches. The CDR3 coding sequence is TGTGCCAGCAGCCAGGGACTAGCGGGGGACTACGAGCAGTACTTC. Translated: CASSQGLAGDYEQYF.

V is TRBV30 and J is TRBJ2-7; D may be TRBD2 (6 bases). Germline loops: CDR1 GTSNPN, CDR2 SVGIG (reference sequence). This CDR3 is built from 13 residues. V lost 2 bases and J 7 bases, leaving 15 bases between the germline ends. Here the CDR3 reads CAWSQRMAGEQYF. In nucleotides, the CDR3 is TGTGCCTGGAGTCAACGGATGGCGGGGGAGCAGTACTTC.

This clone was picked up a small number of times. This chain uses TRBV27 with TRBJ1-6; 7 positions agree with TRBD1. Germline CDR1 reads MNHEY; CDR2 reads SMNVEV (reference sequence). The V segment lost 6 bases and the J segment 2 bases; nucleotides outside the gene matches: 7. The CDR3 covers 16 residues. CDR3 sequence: CASRLDRSPYNSPLHF. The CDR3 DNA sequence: TGTGCCAGCAGATTGGACAGGAGCCCCTATAATTCACCCCTCCACTTT.

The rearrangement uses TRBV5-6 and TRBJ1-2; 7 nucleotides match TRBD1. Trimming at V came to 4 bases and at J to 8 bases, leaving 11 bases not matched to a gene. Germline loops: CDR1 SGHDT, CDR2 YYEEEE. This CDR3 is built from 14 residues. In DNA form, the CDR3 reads TGTGCCAGCAGCACCCAGGGGGGCGCCTACGGCTACACCTTC. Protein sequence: CASSTQGGAYGYTF.

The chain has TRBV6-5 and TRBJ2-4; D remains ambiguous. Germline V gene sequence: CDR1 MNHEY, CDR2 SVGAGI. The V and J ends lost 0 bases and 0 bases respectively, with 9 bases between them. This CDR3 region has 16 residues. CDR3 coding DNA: TGTGCCAGCAGTTACTCGAGCAAGCTAGCCAAAAACATTCAGTACTTC. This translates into CASSYSSKLAKNIQYF.

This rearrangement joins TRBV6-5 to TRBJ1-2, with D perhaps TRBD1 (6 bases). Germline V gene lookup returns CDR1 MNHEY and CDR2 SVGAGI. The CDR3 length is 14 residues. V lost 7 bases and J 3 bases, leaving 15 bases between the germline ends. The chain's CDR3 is CASTKTGYHYGYTF. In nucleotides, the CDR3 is TGTGCCAGCACCAAGACAGGATACCACTATGGCTACACCTTC.

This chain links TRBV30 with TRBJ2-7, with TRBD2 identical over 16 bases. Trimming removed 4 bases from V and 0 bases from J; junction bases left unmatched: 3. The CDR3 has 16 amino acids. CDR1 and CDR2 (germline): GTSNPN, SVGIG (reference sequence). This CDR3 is CAWTGTSGRGSYEQYF. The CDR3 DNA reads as TGTGCCTGGACCGGGACTAGCGGGAGGGGCTCCTACGAGCAGTACTTC.